The 26 T cell receptor beta chains in this list originate from one sample, sequenced in a study of shared clonotypes between healthy human individuals. Only in-frame clones appear in the TCRdb table, and some are missing; sequencing was by immunoSEQ multiplex PCR. The table has some 2,500,000 clones, about nine tenths seen once; the top ten hold about 0.41%. The source material was naive CD4+ T cells from PBMCs. The subset denotes: CD45RA+ positively selected. All receptors come from a man aged 18 to 29 in good health. Some clones in this sample may be carry-over from other donors' samples.

The chain is built from TRBV7-3 and TRBJ2-1, with TRBD2 matching over 7 bases. CDR3 length: 16 residues. J was trimmed by 6 bases and V by 2 bases; bases with no gene match: 10. Germline V gives CDR1 SGHTA, CDR2 FQGTGA. In DNA form, the CDR3 reads TGTGCCAGCAGCTTACGTCCAGCGGGAATCGGCAATGAGCAGTTCTTC. Protein sequence: CASSLRPAGIGNEQFF.

This chain connects TRBV5-1 to TRBJ2-5, with D possibly matching TRBD1 (6 bases). The end of the DNA is better explained by TRBJ2-7, so the J call may be wrong. CDR3 length equals 13 residues. Germline CDR1 SGHRS, CDR2 YFSETQ. CDR3 nucleotide sequence: TGCGCCAGCAGCTTGGAGTTAGGGGGCGAGCAGTACTTC. Its protein product is CASSLELGGEQYF.

The CDR3 DNA sequence: TGCAGCGCCAGGGGGTCCTACTTCTACGAGCAGTACTTC. As protein: CSARGSYFYEQYF. The rearrangement links TRBV29-1 to TRBJ2-7; 7 nucleotides line up with TRBD1. This CDR3 spans 13 amino acids. Trimming cost V 7 bases and J 3 bases; bases outside gene matches: 9. Per germline, CDR1 SQVTM and CDR2 ANQGSEA.

This sequence joins TRBV5-1 and TRBJ2-7; D possibly matches TRBD1 or TRBD2 (5 bases each). The CDR3 totals 15 residues. CDR1 is SGHRS, CDR2 YFSETQ, per germline. Trimming cost V 4 bases and J 4 bases, with 18 bases left between them. This CDR3 is CASSQQPGPTYEQYF. CDR3 in DNA: TGCGCCAGCAGCCAACAACCGGGACCAACTTACGAGCAGTACTTC.

This chain joins TRBV30 and TRBJ2-1, with D hard to call. The CDR3 has 11 amino acids. V was pared by 3 bases and J by 9 bases, with 9 bases between. Germline V gene sequence: CDR1 GTSNPN, CDR2 SVGIG (reference sequence). CDR3 amino acids: CAWREISEQFF. The CDR3 bases are TGTGCCTGGAGGGAGATAAGTGAGCAGTTCTTC.

A remark on this clone: Germline and junction disagree at one end, which may indicate a read error. V usage is TRBV4-2 and J usage is TRBJ2-3; TRBD1 or TRBD2 may be the D gene (5 bases each). This CDR3 region has 15 residues. Germline CDR1 and CDR2: LGHNA and YNFKEQ. CDR3 in amino acids: CAGSSLRDGEDTQYF. CDR3 nucleotides: TGTGCCGGCAGCAGCCTACGGGACGGGGAGGATACGCAGTATTTT.

Here the CDR3 DNA reads TGTGCCAGCAGCTACCGGCCTAGCGGTACTTTCTTC. This encodes CASSYRPSGTFF. The chain carries TRBV11-2 and TRBJ2-1, with 7 bases identical to TRBD2. The CDR3 runs 12 residues. Germline CDR1 and CDR2: SGHAT and FQNNGV. V was pared by 4 bases and J by 16 bases, with 10 bases of the junction left unmatched.

The chain links TRBV30 to TRBJ2-3; perhaps TRBD2 as D (7 bases). The CDR3 contains 13 residues. Germline-derived CDR1 and CDR2 are GTSNPN and SVGIG (reference sequence). V was clipped by 3 bases and J by 1 base, with 8 bases between them. In DNA, the CDR3 is TGTGCCTGGAGCGGGGGGCGCACAGATACGCAGTATTTT. Residues: CAWSGGRTDTQYF.

This clone appeared a single time. The chain employs TRBV7-9 and TRBJ1-3, with D maybe TRBD1 (6 bases). Trimming removed 1 base from V and 2 bases from J, with 12 bases in between. This CDR3 is 16 amino acids long. CDR1 is SEHNR, CDR2 FQNEAQ, per germline (reference sequence). CDR3 residues: CASSLGAGAPGNTIYF. Written as DNA, the CDR3 is TGTGCCAGCAGCTTAGGTGCAGGGGCCCCTGGAAACACCATATATTTT. The whole variable domain, remainder taken from reference TRBV7-9 and TRBJ1-3, is DTGVSQNPRHKITKRGQNVTFRCDPISEHNRLYWYRQTLGQGPEFLTYFQNEAQLEKSRLLSDRFSAERPKGSFSTLEIQRTEQGDSAMYLCASSLGAGAPGNTIYFGEGSWLTVV.

This clone has just a few counts. V gene TRBV6-6 combines with J gene TRBJ2-7; D is uncertain. Germline V gene data show CDR1 as MNHNY and CDR2 as SVGAGI (reference sequence). Trimming cost V 0 bases and J 7 bases, with 13 bases left between them. The CDR3 has 14 amino acids. The CDR3 region has the DNA TGTGCCAGCAGTTACTCCCCCATCTACGAGGAGCAGTACTTC. Translated, it gives CASSYSPIYEEQYF.

The chain couples TRBV7-6 to TRBJ2-1, with TRBD2 matching 8 bases. The V gene end was trimmed by 0 bases and the J gene end by 9 bases; junction bases not matched to a gene: 4. CDR1 is SGHVS, CDR2 FNYEAQ, per germline. This CDR3 has 14 amino acids. The CDR3 region is CASSLAAGDLEQFF. CDR3 coding DNA: TGTGCCAGCAGCTTAGCAGCGGGGGACCTTGAGCAGTTCTTC.

The chain has TRBV7-2 and TRBJ2-2, with D possibly called TRBD1 or TRBD2 (5 bases each). V was pared by 3 bases and J by 7 bases, with 24 bases between. The CDR3 extends over 18 amino acids. Germline lookup yields CDR1 SGHTA and CDR2 FQGNSA. The CDR3 region has the DNA TGTGCCAGCAGCTTTGGGGGAGAGGCGTTTCCTTTTAACGGGGAGCTGTTTTTT. Protein product: CASSFGGEAFPFNGELFF.

V gene TRBV5-5 combines with J gene TRBJ1-5; a possible D gene is TRBD1 (6 bases). The CDR3 runs 15 residues. V gave up 4 bases and J gave up 3 bases, with 14 bases separating them. CDR1 is SGHKS and CDR2 is YYEKEE in the germline V gene (reference sequence). CDR3 protein: CASSRETGDNQPQHF. The CDR3 nucleotides are TGTGCCAGCAGCAGAGAGACAGGTGACAATCAGCCCCAGCATTTT.

This chain uses TRBV27 with TRBJ1-1, with 7 bases matching TRBD1. Germline V gene lookup returns CDR1 MNHEY and CDR2 SMNVEV (reference sequence). The CDR3 has 14 residues. J was trimmed by 5 bases and V by 5 bases; bases with no gene match: 8. CDR3 DNA sequence: TGTGCCAGCAGTATTGACAGGGTTGGAACTGAAGCTTTCTTT. Translating it yields CASSIDRVGTEAFF.

Points on this clone: This sample also contains other DNA sequences that code for the same CDR3. The chain carries TRBV5-4 and TRBJ2-7, with TRBD1 identical over 7 bases. The germline CDR1 and CDR2 sequences are SGHNT and YYREEE (reference sequence). This CDR3 is 14 amino acids long. Losses at the gene ends were 2 bases for V and 3 bases for J; bases not matched to a gene: 5. CDR3 sequence reads: CASSFRQGSYEQYF. CDR3 coding DNA: TGTGCCAGCAGCTTCCGACAGGGTAGCTACGAGCAGTACTTC. The full variable domain, in which reference TRBV5-4 and TRBJ2-7 provide the parts outside the CDR3, is ETGVTQSPTHLIKTRGQQVTLRCSSQSGHNTVSWYQQALGQGPQFIFQYYREEENGRGNFPPRFSGLQFPNYSSELNVNALELDDSALYLCASSFRQGSYEQYFGPGTRLTVT.

The V call is TRBV6-5, the J call TRBJ2-7, with 8 bases fitting TRBD1. In germline, CDR1 is MNHEY, CDR2 SVGAGI. J lost 0 bases, V lost 7 bases, and 5 bases had no gene match. The CDR3 has 14 residues. In DNA, the CDR3 is TGTGCCAGCACCTCCGGGACAGGCTCCTACGAGCAGTACTTC. Encoded protein: CASTSGTGSYEQYF.

This chain connects TRBV29-1 to TRBJ1-4; a weak D match, TRBD1 (5 bases). The CDR3 totals 12 residues. Germline lookup yields CDR1 SQVTM and CDR2 ANQGSEA. V was shortened by 5 bases and J by 5 bases, with 9 bases between the two germline ends. The CDR3 nucleotides read TGCAGCGTTCGGGGACCGAATGAAAAACTGTTTTTT. Amino acid sequence: CSVRGPNEKLFF. The entire variable domain, with the rest obtained from reference TRBV29-1 and TRBJ1-4, is as follows: SAVISQKPSRDICQRGTSLTIQCQVDSQVTMMFWYRQQPGQSLTLIATANQGSEATYESGFVIDKFPISRPNLTFSTLTVSNMSPEDSSIYLCSVRGPNEKLFFGSGTQLSVL.

J is TRBJ2-1 and V is TRBV1. TRBV1 is a pseudogene locus. This CDR3 comprises 14 residues. The CDR3 reads CTIQKGSPYNEQFF. The CDR3 nucleotides read TGCACCATCCAGAAAGGGTCCCCATACAATGAGCAGTTCTTC.

This chain uses TRBV5-4 with TRBJ2-1; TRBD1 matches 10 bases. V gave up 4 bases and J gave up 4 bases; unmatched junction bases: 5. The CDR3 contains 15 residues. Germline-derived CDR1 and CDR2 are SGHNT and YYREEE (reference sequence). The CDR3 is CASSTDRGSYNEQFF. CDR3 bases: TGTGCCAGCAGCACGGACAGGGGGAGTTACAATGAGCAGTTCTTC. Drawing the rest from reference TRBV5-4 and TRBJ2-1, the complete variable domain is ETGVTQSPTHLIKTRGQQVTLRCSSQSGHNTVSWYQQALGQGPQFIFQYYREEENGRGNFPPRFSGLQFPNYSSELNVNALELDDSALYLCASSTDRGSYNEQFFGPGTRLTVL.

A word on this clone: This sample includes further DNA sequences coding for the same CDR3. This chain uses TRBV5-1 with TRBJ2-1, with 7 nucleotides matching TRBD2. The V segment lost 0 bases and the J segment 4 bases; nucleotides outside the gene matches: 4. The CDR3 totals 15 residues. The germline CDR1 and CDR2 sequences are SGHRS and YFSETQ. The CDR3 here is CASSLVSGSYNEQFF. The DNA of the CDR3 is TGCGCCAGCAGCTTGGTTAGCGGGTCATACAATGAGCAGTTCTTC.

This clone was counted once. V usage is TRBV9 and J usage is TRBJ2-3; 11 bases align to TRBD2. In germline, CDR1 is SGDLS, CDR2 YYNGEE. The CDR3 is 21 residues long. J gave up 5 bases and V 4 bases, and 24 bases lay outside the gene matches. The CDR3 coding sequence is TGTGCCAGCAGCTCCCGGGACACCGATCGGGCTAGCGGGAGGAGGAGAGATACGCAGTATTTT. This codes for CASSSRDTDRASGRRRDTQYF. Complete variable domain (other parts from reference TRBV9 and TRBJ2-3): DSGVTQTPKHLITATGQRVTLRCSPRSGDLSVYWYQQSLDQGLQFLIQYYNGEERAKGNILERFSAQQFPDLHSELNLSSLELGDSALYFCASSSRDTDRASGRRRDTQYFGPGTRLTVL.

The rearrangement uses TRBV5-6 and TRBJ1-2, with 7 bases aligning to TRBD1. The CDR3 is made up of 15 amino acids. V shed 2 bases and J 4 bases; nucleotides not matched to a gene: 8. Looked up from germline, CDR1 is SGHDT and CDR2 is YYEEEE. The CDR3 region is CASSLDRVQGYGYTF. The CDR3 bases are TGTGCCAGCAGCTTAGACAGGGTGCAAGGCTATGGCTACACCTTC.

This rearrangement joins TRBV7-2 to TRBJ2-1; no clear D gene. CDR3 size: 11 residues. V shed 5 bases and J shed 10 bases, with 9 bases lying between them. Germline values: CDR1 SGHTA, CDR2 FQGNSA. The CDR3 DNA is TGTGCCAGCAGCGCGCAACAGGAGCAGTTCTTC. Its protein is CASSAQQEQFF.

The chain has TRBV6-5 and TRBJ1-3; D is unresolved. Trimming shortened V by 4 bases and J by 2 bases, and 6 bases separated the two germline ends. Germline CDR1 and CDR2: MNHEY and SVGAGI. The CDR3 length is 13 residues. The CDR3 sequence: CASSSGAGNTIYF. Written as DNA, the CDR3 is TGTGCCAGCAGTTCTGGGGCTGGAAACACCATATATTTT.

Notes on this clone: Other DNA sequences from this sample encode an identical CDR3 as well. V usage is TRBV9 and J usage is TRBJ2-2, with D unresolved. This CDR3 is built from 14 residues. Germline V gene lookup returns CDR1 SGDLS and CDR2 YYNGEE. The germline V and J ends were trimmed by 1 base and 6 bases, with 10 bases remaining between them. The CDR3 loop reads CASSVRTGSGELFF. The CDR3 nucleotides are TGTGCCAGCAGCGTAAGGACGGGCTCCGGGGAGCTGTTTTTT.

This chain joins TRBV2 and TRBJ1-2; D might be TRBD1 (6 bases). The CDR3 extends over 14 amino acids. V lost 6 bases and J lost 7, with 18 bases in between. CDR1 and CDR2 from the germline V gene are SNHLY and FYNNEI. CDR3 in amino acids: CASSDRTSVTGYTF. CDR3 nucleotides: TGTGCCAGCAGCGACAGGACTTCAGTGACTGGCTACACCTTC.